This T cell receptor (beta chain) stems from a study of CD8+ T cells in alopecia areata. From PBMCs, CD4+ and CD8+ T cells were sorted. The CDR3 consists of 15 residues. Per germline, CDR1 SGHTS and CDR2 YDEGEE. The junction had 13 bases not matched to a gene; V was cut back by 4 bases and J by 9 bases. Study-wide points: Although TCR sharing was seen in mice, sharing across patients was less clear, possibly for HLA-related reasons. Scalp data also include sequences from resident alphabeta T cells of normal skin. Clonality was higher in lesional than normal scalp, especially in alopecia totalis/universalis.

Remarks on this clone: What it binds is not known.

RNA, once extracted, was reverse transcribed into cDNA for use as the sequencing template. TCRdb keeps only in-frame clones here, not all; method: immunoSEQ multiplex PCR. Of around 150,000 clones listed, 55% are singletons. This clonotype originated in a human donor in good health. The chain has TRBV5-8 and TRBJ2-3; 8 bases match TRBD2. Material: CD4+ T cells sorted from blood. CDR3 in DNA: TGTGCCAGCAGCCCTACCGGGATAGCGGGATGGACGCAGTATTTT. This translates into CASSPTGIAGWTQYF.